This T cell receptor beta chain derives from a study of Ad26.COV2.S vaccination and SARS-CoV-2 variants. Germline V lookup: CDR1 MNHEY, CDR2 SVGAGI. The CDR3 spans 14 residues. V was trimmed by 6 bases and J by 0 bases, leaving 8 bases between them. Details on this clone: The antigen remains undetermined.

The method was immunoSEQ multiplex PCR; TCRdb's version includes in-frame clones alone and lacks a portion of them. This sample carries some 180,000 clones, around nine tenths of them seen once, and the ten largest clones take approximately 6%. Study-level results: Placebo and vaccine recipients had non-spike TCR breadth that was similar. Post-vaccination breadth of spike-specific CD8+ and CD4+ T cell responses was reportedly substantial.

The chain combines TRBV6-5 with TRBJ2-2; no clear D. The receptor's source is a human donor who had recovered from COVID-19. This material consisted of peripheral blood, taken after recovery from COVID-19. The CDR3 sequence: CASRTGPNTGELFF. In DNA form, the CDR3 reads TGTGCCAGCAGAACGGGCCCGAACACCGGGGAGCTGTTTTTT.